What follows is one T cell receptor (beta chain) and its context. The sample originates from a study of blood T cell repertoires in COVID-19. The wider study: Italy, Spain and the United States were the sources of the convalescent and acute COVID-19 samples.

This CDR3 contains 15 residues. V was cut by 4 bases and J by 3 bases, with 14 bases left in between. Germline loops: CDR1 SGHNT, CDR2 YYREEE (reference sequence). The method was immunoSEQ multiplex PCR; TCRdb's version includes in-frame clones alone and lacks a portion of them. Found here are tens of thousands of clones, 85% to 90% of them singletons; the top ten hold approximately 15%. The rearrangement uses TRBV5-4 and TRBJ1-3; no reliable D call. Sequenced: peripheral blood. The receptor comes from a man between 65 and 80 years old with acute or convalescent COVID-19. The CDR3 protein is CASSRPGSYGNTIYF. The CDR3 coding sequence is TGTGCCAGCAGCCGTCCGGGGTCCTATGGAAACACCATATATTTT.